The present TCR beta chain was sequenced within a study of shared T cell receptors in the human thymus. Profiling relied on immunoSEQ multiplex PCR, and the TCRdb table lists in-frame clones only, not all of them. Of approximately 730,000 clones listed, 70% to 90% are singletons. The same sample was also used in a study of human thymus T cells. From that study: Resections were taken during corrective heart surgery, and the thymus tissue came from these.

Sample: thymocytes. The sequence was obtained from a girl in the first two years of life with a congenital heart defect.

The CDR3 coding sequence is TGCGCCAGCAGCCATCCGGACAGGGACCCAGATACGCAGTATTTT. Translated, it gives CASSHPDRDPDTQYF. The chain recombines TRBV5-1 with TRBJ2-3; 8 positions match TRBD1. The CDR3 length is 15 residues. CDR1 is SGHRS, CDR2 YFSETQ, per germline. The trim removed 4 bases at V and 4 bases at J, leaving 8 bases unmatched. The complete variable domain, with remaining parts taken from reference TRBV5-1 and TRBJ2-3, reads KAGVTQTPRYLIKTRGQQVTLSCSPISGHRSVSWYQQTPGQGLQFLFEYFSETQRNKGNFPGRFSGRQFSNSRSEMNVSTLELGDSALYLCASSHPDRDPDTQYFGPGTRLTVL.